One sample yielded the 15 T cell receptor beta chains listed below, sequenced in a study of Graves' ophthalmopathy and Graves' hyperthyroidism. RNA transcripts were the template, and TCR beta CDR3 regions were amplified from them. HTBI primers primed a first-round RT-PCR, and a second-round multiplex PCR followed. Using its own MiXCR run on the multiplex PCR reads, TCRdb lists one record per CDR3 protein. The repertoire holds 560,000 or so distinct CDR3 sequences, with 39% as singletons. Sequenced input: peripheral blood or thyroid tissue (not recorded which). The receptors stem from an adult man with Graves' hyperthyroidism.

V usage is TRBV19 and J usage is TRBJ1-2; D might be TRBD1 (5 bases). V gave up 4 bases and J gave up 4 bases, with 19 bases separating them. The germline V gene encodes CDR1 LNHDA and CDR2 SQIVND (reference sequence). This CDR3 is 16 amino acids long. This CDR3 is CASSRGTVSGRYGYTF. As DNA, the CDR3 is TGTGCCAGTAGTAGGGGGACGGTCTCGGGGCGCTATGGCTACACCTTC.

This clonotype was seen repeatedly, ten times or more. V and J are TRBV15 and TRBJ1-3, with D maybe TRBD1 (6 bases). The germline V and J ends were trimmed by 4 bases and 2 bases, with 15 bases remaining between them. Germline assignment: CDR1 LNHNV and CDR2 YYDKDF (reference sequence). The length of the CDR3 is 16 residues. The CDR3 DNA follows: TGTGCCACCAGCAAAGGACAGACAGTAACTGGAAACACCATATATTTT. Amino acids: CATSKGQTVTGNTIYF.

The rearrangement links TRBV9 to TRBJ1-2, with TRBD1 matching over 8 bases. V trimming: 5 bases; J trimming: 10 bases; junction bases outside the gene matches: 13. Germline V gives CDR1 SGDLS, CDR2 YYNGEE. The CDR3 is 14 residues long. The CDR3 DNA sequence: TGTGCCAGCAGTTACTCCGGACAGGGCATCAACTACACCTTC. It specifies CASSYSGQGINYTF.

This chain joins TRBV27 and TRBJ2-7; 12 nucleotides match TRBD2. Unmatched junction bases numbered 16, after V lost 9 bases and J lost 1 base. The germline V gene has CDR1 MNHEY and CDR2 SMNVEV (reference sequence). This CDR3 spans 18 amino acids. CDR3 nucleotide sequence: TGTGCCAGTCGACGCCTGCTAGCGGGAGGGCCACAATCCTACGAGCAGTACTTC. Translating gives CASRRLLAGGPQSYEQYF.

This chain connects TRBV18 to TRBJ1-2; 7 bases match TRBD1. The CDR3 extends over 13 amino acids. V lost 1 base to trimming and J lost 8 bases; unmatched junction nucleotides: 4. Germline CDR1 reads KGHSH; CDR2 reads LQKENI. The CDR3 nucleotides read TGTGCCAGCTCACCACGACAGGGTGAGGGCTACACCTTC. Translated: CASSPRQGEGYTF. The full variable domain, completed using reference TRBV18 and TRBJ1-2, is NAGVMQNPRHLVRRRGQEARLRCSPMKGHSHVYWYRQLPEEGLKFMVYLQKENIIDESGMPKERFSAEFPKEGPSILRIQQVVRGDSAAYFCASSPRQGEGYTFGSGTRLTVV.

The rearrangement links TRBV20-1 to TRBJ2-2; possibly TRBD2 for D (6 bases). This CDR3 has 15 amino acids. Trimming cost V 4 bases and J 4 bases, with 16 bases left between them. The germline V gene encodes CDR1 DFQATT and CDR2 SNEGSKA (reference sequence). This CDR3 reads CSATFAGLSTGELFF. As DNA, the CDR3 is TGCAGTGCTACCTTCGCGGGACTTTCCACCGGGGAGCTGTTTTTT.

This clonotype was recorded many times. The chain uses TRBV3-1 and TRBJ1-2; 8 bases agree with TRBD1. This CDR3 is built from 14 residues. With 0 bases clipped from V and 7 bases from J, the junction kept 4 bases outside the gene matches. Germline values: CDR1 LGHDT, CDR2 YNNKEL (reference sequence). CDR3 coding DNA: TGTGCCAGCAGCCAAGATGGGGACAGGTCTGGCTACACCTTC. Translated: CASSQDGDRSGYTF.

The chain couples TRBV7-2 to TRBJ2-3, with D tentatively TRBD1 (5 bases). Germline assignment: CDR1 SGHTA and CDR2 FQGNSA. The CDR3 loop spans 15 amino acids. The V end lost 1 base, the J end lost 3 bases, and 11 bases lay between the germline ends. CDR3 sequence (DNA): TGTGCCAGCAGCTTAGTTCAGGGTGGGACAGATACGCAGTATTTT. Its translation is CASSLVQGGTDTQYF.

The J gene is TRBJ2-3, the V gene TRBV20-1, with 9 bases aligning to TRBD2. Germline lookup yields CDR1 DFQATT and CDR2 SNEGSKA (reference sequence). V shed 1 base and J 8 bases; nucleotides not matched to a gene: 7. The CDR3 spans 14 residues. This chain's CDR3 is CSARVVAGDGTQYF. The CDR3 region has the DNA TGCAGTGCTAGAGTCGTAGCGGGGGATGGTACGCAGTATTTT.

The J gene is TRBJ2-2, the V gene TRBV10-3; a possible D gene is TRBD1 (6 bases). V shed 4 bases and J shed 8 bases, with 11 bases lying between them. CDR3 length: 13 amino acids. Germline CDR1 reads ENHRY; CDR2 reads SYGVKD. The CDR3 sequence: CAISGPGTGELFF. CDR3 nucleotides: TGTGCCATCAGTGGACCTGGGACAGGGGAGCTGTTTTTT.

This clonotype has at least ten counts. This CDR3 is CSAPSLLIGTGELFF. The CDR3 coding sequence is TGCAGTGCTCCGTCTCTCTTAATTGGCACCGGGGAGCTGTTTTTT. V usage is TRBV20-1 and J usage is TRBJ2-2, with unresolved D. In germline, CDR1 is DFQATT, CDR2 SNEGSKA (reference sequence). This CDR3 region has 15 residues. V was shortened by 5 bases and J by 4 bases, with 17 bases between the two germline ends.

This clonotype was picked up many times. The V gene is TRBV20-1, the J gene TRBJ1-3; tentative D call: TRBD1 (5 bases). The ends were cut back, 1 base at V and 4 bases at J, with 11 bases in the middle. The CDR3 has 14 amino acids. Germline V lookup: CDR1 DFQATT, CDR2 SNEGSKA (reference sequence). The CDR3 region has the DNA TGCAGTGCTAGAGCAGGGTCAGAAGGAAACACCATATATTTT. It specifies CSARAGSEGNTIYF.

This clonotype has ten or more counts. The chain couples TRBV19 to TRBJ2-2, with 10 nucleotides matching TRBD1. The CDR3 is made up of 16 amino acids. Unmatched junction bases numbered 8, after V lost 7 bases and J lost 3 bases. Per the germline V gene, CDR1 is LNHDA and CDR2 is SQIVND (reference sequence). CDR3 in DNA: TGTGCCAGTACCCCACGAGGACAGGGGGACACCGGGGAGCTGTTTTTT. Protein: CASTPRGQGDTGELFF.

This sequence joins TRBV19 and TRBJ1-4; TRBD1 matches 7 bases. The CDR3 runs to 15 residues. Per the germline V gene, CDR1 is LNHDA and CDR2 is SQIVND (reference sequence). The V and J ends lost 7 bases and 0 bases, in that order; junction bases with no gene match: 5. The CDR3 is CASMDRTTTNEKLFF. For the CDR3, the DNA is TGTGCCAGTATGGACAGGACGACAACTAATGAAAAACTGTTTTTT.

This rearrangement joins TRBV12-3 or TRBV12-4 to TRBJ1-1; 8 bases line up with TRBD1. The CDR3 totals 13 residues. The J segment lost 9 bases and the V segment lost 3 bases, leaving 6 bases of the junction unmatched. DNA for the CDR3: TGTGCCAGCAGTTTGTCGCAGGGGGCACAAGCTTTCTTT. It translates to CASSLSQGAQAFF.